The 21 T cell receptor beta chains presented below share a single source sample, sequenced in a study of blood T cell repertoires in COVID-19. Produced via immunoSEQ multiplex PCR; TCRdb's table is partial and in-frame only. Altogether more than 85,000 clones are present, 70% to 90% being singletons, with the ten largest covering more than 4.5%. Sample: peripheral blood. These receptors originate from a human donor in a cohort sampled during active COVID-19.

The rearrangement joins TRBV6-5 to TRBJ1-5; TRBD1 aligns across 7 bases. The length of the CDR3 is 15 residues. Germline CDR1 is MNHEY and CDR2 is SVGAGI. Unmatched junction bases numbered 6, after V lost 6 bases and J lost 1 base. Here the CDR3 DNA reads TGTGCCAGCAGACGGGACAGCTTAAGCAATCAGCCCCAGCATTTT. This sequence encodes CASRRDSLSNQPQHF.

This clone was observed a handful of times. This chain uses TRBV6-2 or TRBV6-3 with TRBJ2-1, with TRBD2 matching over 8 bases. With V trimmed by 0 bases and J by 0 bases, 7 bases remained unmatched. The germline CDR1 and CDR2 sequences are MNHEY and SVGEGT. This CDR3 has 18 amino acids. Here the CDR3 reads CASSYSELAGNSYNEQFF. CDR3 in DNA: TGTGCCAGCAGTTACTCCGAGCTAGCGGGTAACTCCTACAATGAGCAGTTCTTC.

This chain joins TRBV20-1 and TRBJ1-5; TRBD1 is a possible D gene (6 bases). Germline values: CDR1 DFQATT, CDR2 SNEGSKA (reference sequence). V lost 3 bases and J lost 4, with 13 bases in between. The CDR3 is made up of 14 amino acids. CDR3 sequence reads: CSASKGGGNQPQHF. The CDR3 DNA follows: TGCAGTGCTAGTAAGGGGGGAGGGAATCAGCCCCAGCATTTT.

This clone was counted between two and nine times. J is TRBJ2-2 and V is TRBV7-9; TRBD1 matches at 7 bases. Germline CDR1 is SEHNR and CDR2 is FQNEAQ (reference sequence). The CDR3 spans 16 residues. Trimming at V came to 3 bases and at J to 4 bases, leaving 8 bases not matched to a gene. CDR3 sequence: CASSLAPGTVTGELFF. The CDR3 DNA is TGTGCCAGCAGCTTGGCTCCAGGGACAGTCACCGGGGAGCTGTTTTTT.

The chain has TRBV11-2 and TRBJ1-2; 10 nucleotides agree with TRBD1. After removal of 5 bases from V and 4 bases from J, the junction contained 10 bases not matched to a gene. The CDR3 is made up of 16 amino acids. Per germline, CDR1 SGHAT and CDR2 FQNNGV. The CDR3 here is CASSRGQGGSFYGYTF. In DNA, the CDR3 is TGTGCCAGCAGCCGAGGACAGGGGGGGAGTTTCTATGGCTACACCTTC.

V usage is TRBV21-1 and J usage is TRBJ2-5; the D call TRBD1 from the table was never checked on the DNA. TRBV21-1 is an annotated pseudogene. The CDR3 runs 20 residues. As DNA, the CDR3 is TGTGCCAGCAGCAAAGGGGACACGGTGGTCGGAGAGAAGGGGAAAGAGACCCAGTACTTC. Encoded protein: CASSKGDTVVGEKGKETQYF.

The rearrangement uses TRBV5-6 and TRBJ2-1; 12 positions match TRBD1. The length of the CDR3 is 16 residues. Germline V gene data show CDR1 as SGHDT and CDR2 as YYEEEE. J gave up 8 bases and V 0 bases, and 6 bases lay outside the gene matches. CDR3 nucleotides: TGTGCCAGCAGCTTGGTCGGGACAGGGGGCTCGGATGAGCAGTTCTTC. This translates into CASSLVGTGGSDEQFF.

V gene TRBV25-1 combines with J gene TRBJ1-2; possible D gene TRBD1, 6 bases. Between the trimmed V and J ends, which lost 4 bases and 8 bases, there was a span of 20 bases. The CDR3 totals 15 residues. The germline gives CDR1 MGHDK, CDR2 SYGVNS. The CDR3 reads CASSVTGRPVGGYTF. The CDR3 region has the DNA TGTGCCAGCAGTGTGACAGGACGCCCCGTTGGCGGCTACACCTTC.

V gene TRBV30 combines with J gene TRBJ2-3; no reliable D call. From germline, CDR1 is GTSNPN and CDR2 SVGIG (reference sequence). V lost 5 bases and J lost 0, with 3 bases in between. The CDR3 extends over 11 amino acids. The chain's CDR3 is CAWQSTDTQYF. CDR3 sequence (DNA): TGTGCCTGGCAGAGCACAGATACGCAGTATTTT.

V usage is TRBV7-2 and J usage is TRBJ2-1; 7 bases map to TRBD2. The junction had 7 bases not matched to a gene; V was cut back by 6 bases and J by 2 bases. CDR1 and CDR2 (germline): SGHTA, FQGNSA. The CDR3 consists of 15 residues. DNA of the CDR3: TGTGCCAGCAGTTCCCAGCGGGGCACCTACAATGAGCAGTTCTTC. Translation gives CASSSQRGTYNEQFF. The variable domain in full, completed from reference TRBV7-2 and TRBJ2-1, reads GAGVSQSPSNKVTEKGKDVELRCDPISGHTALYWYRQSLGQGLEFLIYFQGNSAPDKSGLPSDRFSAERTGGSVSTLTIQRTQQEDSAVYLCASSSQRGTYNEQFFGPGTRLTVL.

The CDR3 loop is CAWSVGAGTSTDTQYF. In DNA form, the CDR3 reads TGTGCCTGGAGTGTGGGGGCGGGCACAAGCACAGATACGCAGTATTTT. This chain joins TRBV30 and TRBJ2-3; D may be TRBD1 (6 bases). CDR3 length: 16 amino acids. V was pared by 0 bases and J by 0 bases, with 13 bases between. CDR1 and CDR2 (germline): GTSNPN, SVGIG (reference sequence).

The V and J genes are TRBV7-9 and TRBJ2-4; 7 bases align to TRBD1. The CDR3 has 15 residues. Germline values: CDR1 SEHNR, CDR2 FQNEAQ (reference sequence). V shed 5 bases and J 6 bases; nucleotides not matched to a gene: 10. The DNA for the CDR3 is TGTGCCAGCAGCGTCTTTATACAGGGGTCAAACATTCAGTACTTC. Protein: CASSVFIQGSNIQYF. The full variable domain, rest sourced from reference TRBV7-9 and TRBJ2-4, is DTGVSQNPRHKITKRGQNVTFRCDPISEHNRLYWYRQTLGQGPEFLTYFQNEAQLEKSRLLSDRFSAERPKGSFSTLEIQRTEQGDSAMYLCASSVFIQGSNIQYFGAGTRLSVL.

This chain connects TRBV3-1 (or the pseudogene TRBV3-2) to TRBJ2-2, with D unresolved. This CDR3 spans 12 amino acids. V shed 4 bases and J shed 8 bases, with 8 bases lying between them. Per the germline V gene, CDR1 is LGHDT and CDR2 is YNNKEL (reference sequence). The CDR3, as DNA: TGTGCCAGCAGCCTACTCGCTGGGGAGCTGTTTTTT. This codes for CASSLLAGELFF.

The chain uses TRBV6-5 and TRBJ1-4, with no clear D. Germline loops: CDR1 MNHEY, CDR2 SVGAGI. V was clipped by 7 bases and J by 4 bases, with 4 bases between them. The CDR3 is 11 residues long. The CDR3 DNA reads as TGTGCCAGCACCAGTAATGAAAAACTGTTTTTT. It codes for CASTSNEKLFF.

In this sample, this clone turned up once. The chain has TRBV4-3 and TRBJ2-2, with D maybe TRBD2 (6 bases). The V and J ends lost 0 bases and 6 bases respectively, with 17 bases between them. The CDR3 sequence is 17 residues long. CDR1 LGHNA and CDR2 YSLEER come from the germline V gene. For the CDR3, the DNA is TGCGCCAGCAGCCAAGATAGGAGGGTGCGTGGAGCCGGGGAGCTGTTTTTT. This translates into CASSQDRRVRGAGELFF.

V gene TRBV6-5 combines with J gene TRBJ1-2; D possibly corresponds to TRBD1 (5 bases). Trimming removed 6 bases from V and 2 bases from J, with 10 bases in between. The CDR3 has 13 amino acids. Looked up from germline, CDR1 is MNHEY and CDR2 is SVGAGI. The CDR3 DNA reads TGTGCCAGCAGACAGACAGTGAACTATGGCTACACCTTC. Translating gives CASRQTVNYGYTF.

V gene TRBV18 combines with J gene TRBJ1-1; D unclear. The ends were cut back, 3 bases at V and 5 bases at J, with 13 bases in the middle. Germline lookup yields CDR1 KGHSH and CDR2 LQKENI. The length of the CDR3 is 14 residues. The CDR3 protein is CASSPVGSGTEAFF. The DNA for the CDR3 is TGTGCCAGCTCACCGGTGGGGAGTGGGACTGAAGCTTTCTTT. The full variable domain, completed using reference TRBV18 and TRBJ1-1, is NAGVMQNPRHLVRRRGQEARLRCSPMKGHSHVYWYRQLPEEGLKFMVYLQKENIIDESGMPKERFSAEFPKEGPSILRIQQVVRGDSAAYFCASSPVGSGTEAFFGQGTRLTVV.

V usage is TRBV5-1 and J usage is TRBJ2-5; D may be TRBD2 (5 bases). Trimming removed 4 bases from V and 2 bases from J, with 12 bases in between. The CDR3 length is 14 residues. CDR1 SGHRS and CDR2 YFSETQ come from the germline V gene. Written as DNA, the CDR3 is TGCGCCAGCAGCCTGGGGAGCGGTCAAGAGACCCAGTACTTC. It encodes CASSLGSGQETQYF.

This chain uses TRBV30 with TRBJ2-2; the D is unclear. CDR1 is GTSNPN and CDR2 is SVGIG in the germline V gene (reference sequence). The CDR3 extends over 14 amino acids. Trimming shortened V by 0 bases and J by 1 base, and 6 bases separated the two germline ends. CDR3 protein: CAWSVVVNTGELFF. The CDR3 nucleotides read TGTGCCTGGAGTGTCGTAGTGAACACCGGGGAGCTGTTTTTT.

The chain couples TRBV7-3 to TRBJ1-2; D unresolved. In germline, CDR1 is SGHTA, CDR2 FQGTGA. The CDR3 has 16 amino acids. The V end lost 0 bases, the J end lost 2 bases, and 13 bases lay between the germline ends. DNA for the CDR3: TGTGCCAGCAGCTTAACCCCACGAGGTCAGAACTATGGCTACACCTTC. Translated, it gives CASSLTPRGQNYGYTF.

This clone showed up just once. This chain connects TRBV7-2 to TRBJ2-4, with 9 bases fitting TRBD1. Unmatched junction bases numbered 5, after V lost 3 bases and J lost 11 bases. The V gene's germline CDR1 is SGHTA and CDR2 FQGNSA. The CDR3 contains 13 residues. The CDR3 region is CASSLGQGRLQYF. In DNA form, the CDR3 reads TGTGCCAGCAGCTTGGGACAGGGCAGGCTTCAGTACTTC. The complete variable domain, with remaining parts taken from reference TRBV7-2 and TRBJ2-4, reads GAGVSQSPSNKVTEKGKDVELRCDPISGHTALYWYRQSLGQGLEFLIYFQGNSAPDKSGLPSDRFSAERTGGSVSTLTIQRTQQEDSAVYLCASSLGQGRLQYFGAGTRLSVL.